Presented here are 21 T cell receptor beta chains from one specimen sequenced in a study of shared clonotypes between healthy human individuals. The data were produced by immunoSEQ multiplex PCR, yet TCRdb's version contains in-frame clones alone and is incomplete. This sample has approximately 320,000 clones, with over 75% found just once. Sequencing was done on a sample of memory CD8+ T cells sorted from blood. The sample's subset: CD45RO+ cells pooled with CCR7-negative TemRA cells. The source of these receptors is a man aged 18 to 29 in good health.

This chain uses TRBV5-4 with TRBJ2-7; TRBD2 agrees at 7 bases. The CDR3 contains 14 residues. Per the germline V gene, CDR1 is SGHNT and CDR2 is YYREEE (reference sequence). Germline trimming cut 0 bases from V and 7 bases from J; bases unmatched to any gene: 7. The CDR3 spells CASSLGPGEGEQYF. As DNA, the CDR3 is TGTGCCAGCAGCTTGGGTCCTGGGGAGGGGGAGCAGTACTTC.

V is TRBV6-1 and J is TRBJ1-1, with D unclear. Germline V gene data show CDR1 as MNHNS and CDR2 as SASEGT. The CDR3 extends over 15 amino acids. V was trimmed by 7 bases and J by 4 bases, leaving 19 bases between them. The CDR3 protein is CASKDWTYWGTEAFF. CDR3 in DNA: TGTGCCAGCAAAGATTGGACTTACTGGGGCACTGAAGCTTTCTTT.

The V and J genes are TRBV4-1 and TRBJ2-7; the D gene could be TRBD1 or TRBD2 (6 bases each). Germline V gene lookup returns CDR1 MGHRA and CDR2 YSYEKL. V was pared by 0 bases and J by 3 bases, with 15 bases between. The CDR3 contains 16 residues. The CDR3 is CASSQEEGGVGYEQYF. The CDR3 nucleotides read TGCGCCAGCAGCCAAGAGGAGGGGGGAGTAGGCTACGAGCAGTACTTC.

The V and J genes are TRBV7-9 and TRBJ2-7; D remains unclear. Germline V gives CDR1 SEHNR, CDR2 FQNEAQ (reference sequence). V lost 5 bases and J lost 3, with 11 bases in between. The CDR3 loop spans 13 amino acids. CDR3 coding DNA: TGTGCCAGCAGCCCACCTTCCGGCTACGAGCAGTACTTC. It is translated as CASSPPSGYEQYF.

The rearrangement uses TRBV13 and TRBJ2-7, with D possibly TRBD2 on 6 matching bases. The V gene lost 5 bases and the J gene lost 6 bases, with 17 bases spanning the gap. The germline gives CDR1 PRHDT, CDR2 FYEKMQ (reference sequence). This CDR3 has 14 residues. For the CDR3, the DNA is TGTGCCAGCAGCCCTCGGAGGGCCCCCCCCGAGCAGTACTTC. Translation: CASSPRRAPPEQYF.

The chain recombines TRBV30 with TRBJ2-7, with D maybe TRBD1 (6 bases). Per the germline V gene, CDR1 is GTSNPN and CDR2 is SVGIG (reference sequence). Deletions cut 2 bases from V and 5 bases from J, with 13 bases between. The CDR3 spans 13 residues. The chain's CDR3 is CAWSRQGFDEQYF. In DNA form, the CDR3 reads TGTGCCTGGAGTCGGCAGGGGTTCGACGAGCAGTACTTC.

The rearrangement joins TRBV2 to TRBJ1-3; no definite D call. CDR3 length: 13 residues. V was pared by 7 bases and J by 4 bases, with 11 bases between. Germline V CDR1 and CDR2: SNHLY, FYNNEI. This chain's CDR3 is CASTDLAGNTIYF. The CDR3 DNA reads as TGTGCCAGCACCGATCTAGCCGGAAACACCATATATTTT.

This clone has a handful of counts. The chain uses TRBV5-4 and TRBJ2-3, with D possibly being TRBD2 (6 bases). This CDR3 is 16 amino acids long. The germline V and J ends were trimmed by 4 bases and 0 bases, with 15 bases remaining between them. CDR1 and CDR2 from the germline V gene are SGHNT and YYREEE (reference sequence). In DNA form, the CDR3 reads TGTGCCAGCAGCATGGGACTTTTCTCTAGCACAGATACGCAGTATTTT. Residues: CASSMGLFSSTDTQYF.

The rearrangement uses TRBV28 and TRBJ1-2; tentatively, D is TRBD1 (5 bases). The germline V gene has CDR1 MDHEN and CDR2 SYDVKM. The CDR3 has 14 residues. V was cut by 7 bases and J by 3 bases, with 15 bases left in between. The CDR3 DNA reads TGTGCCAGCACTCCTTTGGGGCTGGACTATGGCTACACCTTC. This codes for CASTPLGLDYGYTF.

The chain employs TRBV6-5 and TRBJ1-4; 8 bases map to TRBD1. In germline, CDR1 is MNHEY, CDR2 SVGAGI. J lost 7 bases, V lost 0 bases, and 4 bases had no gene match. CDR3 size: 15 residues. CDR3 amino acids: CASSYSNRGGEKLFF. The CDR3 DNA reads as TGTGCCAGCAGTTACTCGAACAGGGGGGGTGAAAAACTGTTTTTT.

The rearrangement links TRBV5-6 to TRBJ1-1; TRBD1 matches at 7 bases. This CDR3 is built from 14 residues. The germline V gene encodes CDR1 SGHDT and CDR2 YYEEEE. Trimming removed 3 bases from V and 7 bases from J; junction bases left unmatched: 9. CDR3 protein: CASSSQGDYDEAFF. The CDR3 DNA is TGTGCCAGCAGCTCTCAGGGGGATTACGATGAAGCTTTCTTT.

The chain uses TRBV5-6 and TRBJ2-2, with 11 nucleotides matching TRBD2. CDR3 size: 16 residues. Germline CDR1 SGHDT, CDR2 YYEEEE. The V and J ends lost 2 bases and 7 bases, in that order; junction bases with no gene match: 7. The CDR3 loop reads CASSFPTSGDGGELFF. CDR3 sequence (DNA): TGTGCCAGCAGCTTTCCGACTAGCGGGGACGGCGGGGAGCTGTTTTTT.

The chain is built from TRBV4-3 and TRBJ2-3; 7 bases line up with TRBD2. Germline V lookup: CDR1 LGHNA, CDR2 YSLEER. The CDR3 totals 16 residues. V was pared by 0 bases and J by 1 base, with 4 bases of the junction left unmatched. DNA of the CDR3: TGCGCCAGCAGCCAAGAAGGAGCGGGACGCACAGATACGCAGTATTTT. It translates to CASSQEGAGRTDTQYF.

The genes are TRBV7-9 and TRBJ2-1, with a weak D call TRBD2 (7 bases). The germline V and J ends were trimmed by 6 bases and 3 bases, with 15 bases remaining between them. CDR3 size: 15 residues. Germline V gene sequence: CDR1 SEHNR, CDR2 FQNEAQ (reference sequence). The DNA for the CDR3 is TGTGCCAGCAGGTATAAGGGGGGGAGCTACAATGAGCAGTTCTTC. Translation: CASRYKGGSYNEQFF.

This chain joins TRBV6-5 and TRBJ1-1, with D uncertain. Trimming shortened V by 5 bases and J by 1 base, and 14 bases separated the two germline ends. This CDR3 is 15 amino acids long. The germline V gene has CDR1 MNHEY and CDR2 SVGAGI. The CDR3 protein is CASSPIFSWNTEAFF. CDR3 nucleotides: TGTGCCAGCAGTCCGATCTTCAGCTGGAACACTGAAGCTTTCTTT.

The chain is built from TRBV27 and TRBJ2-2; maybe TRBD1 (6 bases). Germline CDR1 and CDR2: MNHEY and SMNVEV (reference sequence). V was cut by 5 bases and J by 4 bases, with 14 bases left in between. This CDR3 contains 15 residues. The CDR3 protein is CASSQGGVTTGELFF. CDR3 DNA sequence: TGTGCCAGCAGTCAAGGGGGTGTGACCACCGGGGAGCTGTTTTTT.

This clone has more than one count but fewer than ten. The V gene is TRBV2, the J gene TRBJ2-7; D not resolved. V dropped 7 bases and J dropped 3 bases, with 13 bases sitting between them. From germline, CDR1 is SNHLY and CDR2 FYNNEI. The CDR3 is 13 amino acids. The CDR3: CASTEILFYEQYF. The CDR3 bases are TGTGCCAGCACGGAGATACTATTCTACGAGCAGTACTTC.

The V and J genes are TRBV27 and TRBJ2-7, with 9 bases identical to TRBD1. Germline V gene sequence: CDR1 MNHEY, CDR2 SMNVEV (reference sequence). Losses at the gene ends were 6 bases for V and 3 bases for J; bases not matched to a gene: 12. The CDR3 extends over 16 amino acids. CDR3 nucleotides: TGTGCCAGCAGCCCTGGGGGCGGGACAGGGCGCTACGAGCAGTACTTC. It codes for CASSPGGGTGRYEQYF.

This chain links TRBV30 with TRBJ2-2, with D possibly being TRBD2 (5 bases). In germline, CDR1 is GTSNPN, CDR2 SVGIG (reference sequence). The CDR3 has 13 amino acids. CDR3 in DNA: TGTGCTGAACTTCTTGAGGGCACCGGGGAGCTGTTTTTT. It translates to CAELLEGTGELFF.

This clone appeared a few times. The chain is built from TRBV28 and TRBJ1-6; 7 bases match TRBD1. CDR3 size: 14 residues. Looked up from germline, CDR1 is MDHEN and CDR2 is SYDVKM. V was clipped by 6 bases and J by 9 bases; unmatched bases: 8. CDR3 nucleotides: TGTGCCAGCAGCGCCGGGACAGACGGTTCACCCCTCCACTTT. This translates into CASSAGTDGSPLHF.

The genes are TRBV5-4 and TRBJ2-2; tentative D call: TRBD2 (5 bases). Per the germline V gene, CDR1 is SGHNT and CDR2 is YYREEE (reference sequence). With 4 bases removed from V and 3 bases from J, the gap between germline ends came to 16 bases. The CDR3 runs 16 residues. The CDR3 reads CASSQQGLGYTGELFF. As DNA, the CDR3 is TGTGCCAGCAGCCAGCAAGGACTCGGTTACACCGGGGAGCTGTTTTTT.